This entry describes one T cell receptor (beta chain). Original data processing: Reference gene primer amplification gave nucleated cell count estimates. Profiled with immunoSEQ multiplex PCR; TCRdb holds only in-frame clones, not every one. From that table come the V and J calls and clone size; the DNA was used to work out D and trimming. The sample consists of roughly 160,000 clones, about nine tenths of them appearing once. These data belong to a study of blood T cell repertoires in COVID-19. Across the whole study: The study drew acute and convalescent COVID-19 samples from the United States, Italy and Spain. In each case, the material was cDNA or gDNA derived from T cells, B-cell-depleted T cells, or PBMCs.

The CDR3 loop spans 13 amino acids. The V end lost 0 bases, the J end lost 7 bases, and 6 bases lay between the germline ends. The germline V gene encodes CDR1 SEHNR and CDR2 FQNEAQ (reference sequence). The sequencing sample was made of peripheral blood. The J gene is TRBJ2-2, the V gene TRBV7-9; D gene ambiguous. The source is an older woman who had recovered from COVID-19. CDR3 coding DNA: TGTGCCAGCAGCTTAGCGTATTTCGGGGAGCTGTTTTTT. Protein: CASSLAYFGELFF.